The source of this T cell receptor (beta chain) is a study of vaccination and CD4 T cells after COVID-19. Study-level information: Convalescent participants consisted of six males and four females, two being Hispanic. Median time from COVID diagnosis to post-COVID sampling was about 100 days (35 to 161). Median time from second vaccine dose to sampling was about 70 days (14 to 241).

As for time point: late sampling 161 to 241 days after vaccination in a few convalescent patients. This clonotype was seen only a few times. Its antigen remains unknown. Notes on the study in general: Median SARS-CoV-2-reactive clonotypes rose from approximately 21 to 38, not significantly.

Each CDR3 protein gets one entry after TCRdb re-called the PCR reads with MiXCR. This sample has approximately 40,000 distinct CDR3 sequences, with around 33% found just once. The sequence was obtained from a human donor who had recovered from COVID-19. The starting material was CD4+ T cells from blood, obtained about 7 months after SARS-CoV-2 vaccination.

The DNA for the CDR3 is TGTGCCAGCACAGCATCGTCCTATGGCTACACCTTC. Its translation: CASTASSYGYTF. The chain carries TRBV6-1 and TRBJ1-2; D gene uncertain. The germline V gene has CDR1 MNHNS and CDR2 SASEGT. V dropped 7 bases and J dropped 4 bases, with 10 bases sitting between them. The CDR3 is 12 residues long.